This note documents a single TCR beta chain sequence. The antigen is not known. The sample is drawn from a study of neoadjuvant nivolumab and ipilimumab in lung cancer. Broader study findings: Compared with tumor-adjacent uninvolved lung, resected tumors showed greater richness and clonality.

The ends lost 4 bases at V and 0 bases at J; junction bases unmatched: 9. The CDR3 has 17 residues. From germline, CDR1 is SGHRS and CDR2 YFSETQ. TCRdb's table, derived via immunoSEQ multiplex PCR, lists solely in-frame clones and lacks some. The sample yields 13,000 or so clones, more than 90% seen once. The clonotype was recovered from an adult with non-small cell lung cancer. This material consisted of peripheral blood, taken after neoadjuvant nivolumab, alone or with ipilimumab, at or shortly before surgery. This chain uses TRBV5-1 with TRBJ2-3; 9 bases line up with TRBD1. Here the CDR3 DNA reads TGCGCCAGCAGCGTTACCGGGACAGGGCCTAGCACAGATACGCAGTATTTT. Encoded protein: CASSVTGTGPSTDTQYF.